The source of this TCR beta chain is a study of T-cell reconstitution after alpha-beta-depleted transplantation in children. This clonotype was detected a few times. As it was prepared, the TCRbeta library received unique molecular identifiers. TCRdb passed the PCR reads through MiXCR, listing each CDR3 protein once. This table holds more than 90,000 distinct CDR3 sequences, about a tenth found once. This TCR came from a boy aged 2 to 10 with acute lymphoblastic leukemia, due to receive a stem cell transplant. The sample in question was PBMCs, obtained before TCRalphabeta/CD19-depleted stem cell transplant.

CDR3 residues: CASSQAGLYNEQFF. DNA for the CDR3: TGTGCCAGCAGCCAAGCGGGACTGTACAATGAGCAGTTCTTC. The chain couples TRBV3-1 to TRBJ2-1; tentatively, D is TRBD2 (6 bases). The CDR3 contains 14 residues. V lost 1 base and J 4 bases, leaving 8 bases between the germline ends. CDR1 is LGHDT, CDR2 YNNKEL, per germline (reference sequence).